The 9 T cell receptor beta chains below were found in one sample sequenced in a study of CD4 and CD8 cells across lung adenocarcinoma regions. MiXCR, applied by TCRdb to the PCR reads, yields one record per CDR3 protein. The repertoire holds approximately 25,000 distinct CDR3 sequences, with over 45% as singletons. Sequencing input: CD8+ T cells from the center of a lung tumor. The receptors here all came from a male donor with lung adenocarcinoma. The CD4 and CD8 labels of this study may be unreliable.

The genes are TRBV7-7 and TRBJ2-1; 7 nucleotides line up with TRBD2. The end of the DNA fits TRBJ2-5 better, so the J call may be wrong. The CDR3 covers 13 residues. The germline CDR1 and CDR2 sequences are SSHAT and FNYEAQ (reference sequence). In nucleotides, the CDR3 is TGTGGTAGCGGGTGCCGCGACCGCGATACCCAGTACTTC. It translates to CGSGCRDRDTQYF.

Only a few counts were recorded for this clonotype. The genes are TRBV3-1 and TRBJ2-5, with 10 bases aligning to TRBD1. The ends lost 2 bases at V and 5 bases at J; junction bases unmatched: 11. CDR1 is LGHDT, CDR2 YNNKEL, per germline (reference sequence). This CDR3 is built from 17 residues. CDR3 DNA sequence: TGTGCCAGCAGCCAATTCTTCTTAACGGGACAGGGGGAGACCCAGTACTTC. This sequence encodes CASSQFFLTGQGETQYF.

This sequence joins TRBV10-2 and TRBJ2-5, with D possibly being TRBD2 (6 bases). The CDR3 spans 14 residues. Germline CDR1 reads WSHSY; CDR2 reads SAAADI. V shed 6 bases and J shed 4 bases, with 15 bases lying between them. The CDR3 nucleotides read TGCGCCAGCAGAAGGACGGGAGAAGGAGAGACCCAGTACTTC. Amino acid sequence: CASRRTGEGETQYF.

Comments on this clonotype: Germline and junction disagree at one end, which may indicate a read error. The chain employs TRBV6-1 and TRBJ2-2, with D unresolved. The CDR3 contains 14 residues. From germline, CDR1 is MNHNS and CDR2 SASEGT. CDR3 residues: CASRPRVIPETLYF. The CDR3 region has the DNA TGTGCCAGCAGGCCAAGAGTGATCCCCGAGACGCTGTATTTT.

This clonotype appeared many times. The chain couples TRBV4-1 to TRBJ1-6, with D uncertain. Germline CDR1 reads MGHRA; CDR2 reads YSYEKL. CDR3 length equals 16 residues. V was cut by 0 bases and J by 6 bases, with 12 bases left in between. The CDR3 here is CASSQDLATRNSPLHF. CDR3 in DNA: TGCGCCAGCAGCCAAGATCTGGCGACTCGTAATTCACCCCTCCACTTT.

This clonotype appeared many times. The rearrangement links TRBV6-1 to TRBJ2-1, with a weak D call TRBD1 (6 bases). The J call is doubtful: the DNA matches TRBJ2-5 better. CDR1 is MNHNS, CDR2 SASEGT, per germline. CDR3 size: 15 residues. CDR3 DNA sequence: TGTGCCAGCCTTCTCAACAGGGTTTCGGGCGAGACCCAGTACTTC. Translation: CASLLNRVSGETQYF.

Comments on this clonotype: Germline and junction disagree at one end, which may indicate a read error. V gene TRBV6-1 combines with J gene TRBJ2-3; D is ambiguous. CDR3 length equals 14 residues. CDR1 and CDR2 from the germline V gene are MNHNS and SASEGT. The CDR3 DNA reads as TGTGCGGGCATCCAGGCTGTGGGCACAGATAAGCAGTATTTC. This codes for CAGIQAVGTDKQYF.

This clonotype was observed at least ten times. The chain employs TRBV11-2 and TRBJ2-1; TRBD2 aligns across 13 bases. The CDR3 contains 16 residues. V shed 5 bases and J 2 bases; nucleotides not matched to a gene: 3. CDR1 SGHAT and CDR2 FQNNGV come from the germline V gene. CDR3 sequence (DNA): TGTGCCAGCAGCCCAGGACTAGCGGGGGCCTACAATGAGCAGTTCTTC. Translating gives CASSPGLAGAYNEQFF. Drawing the rest from reference TRBV11-2 and TRBJ2-1, the complete variable domain is EAGVAQSPRYKIIEKRQSVAFWCNPISGHATLYWYQQILGQGPKLLIQFQNNGVVDDSQLPKDRFSAERLKGVDSTLKIQPAKLEDSAVYLCASSPGLAGAYNEQFFGPGTRLTVL.

This chain joins TRBV10-2 and TRBJ1-5; TRBD1 matches at 12 bases. The junction had 5 bases not matched to a gene; V was cut back by 3 bases and J by 8 bases. Germline-derived CDR1 and CDR2 are WSHSY and SAAADI. The CDR3 covers 15 residues. CDR3 coding DNA: TGCGCCAGCAGTGAAGGGACAGGGGGCTTTAAGCCCCAGCATTTT. Protein product: CASSEGTGGFKPQHF.